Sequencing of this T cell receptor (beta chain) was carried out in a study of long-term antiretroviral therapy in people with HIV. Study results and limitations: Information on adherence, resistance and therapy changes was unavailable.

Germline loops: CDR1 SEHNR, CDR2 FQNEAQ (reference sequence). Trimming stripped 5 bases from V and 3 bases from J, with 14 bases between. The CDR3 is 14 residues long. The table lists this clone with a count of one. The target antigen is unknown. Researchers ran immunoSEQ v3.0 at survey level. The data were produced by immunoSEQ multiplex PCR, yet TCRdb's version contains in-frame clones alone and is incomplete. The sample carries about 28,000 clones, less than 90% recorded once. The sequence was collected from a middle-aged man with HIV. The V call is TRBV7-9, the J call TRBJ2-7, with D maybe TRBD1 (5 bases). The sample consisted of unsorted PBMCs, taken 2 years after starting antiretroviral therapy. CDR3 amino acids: CASSPRQINYEQYF. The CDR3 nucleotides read TGTGCCAGCAGCCCCAGACAGATTAACTACGAGCAGTACTTC.